This T cell receptor beta chain was identified in a study of cytomegalovirus exposure and HLA in healthy donors. Repertoires were generated with immunoSEQ multiplex PCR, while TCRdb's copy carries only in-frame clones and drops some. The table lists roughly 60,000 clones, roughly 94% of them singletons. CDR3 size: 14 residues. Germline V lookup: CDR1 SGHRS, CDR2 YFSETQ. The trim removed 4 bases at V and 6 bases at J, leaving 4 bases unmatched. Sequencing was carried out using PBMCs. The source is a man aged 18 to 35 in good health and CMV-seronegative. The V call is TRBV5-1, the J call TRBJ2-2, with 9 nucleotides matching TRBD1. The CDR3, as DNA: TGCGCCAGCAGCCCTAGGACAGGGGCCGGGGAGCTGTTTTTT. Protein: CASSPRTGAGELFF.